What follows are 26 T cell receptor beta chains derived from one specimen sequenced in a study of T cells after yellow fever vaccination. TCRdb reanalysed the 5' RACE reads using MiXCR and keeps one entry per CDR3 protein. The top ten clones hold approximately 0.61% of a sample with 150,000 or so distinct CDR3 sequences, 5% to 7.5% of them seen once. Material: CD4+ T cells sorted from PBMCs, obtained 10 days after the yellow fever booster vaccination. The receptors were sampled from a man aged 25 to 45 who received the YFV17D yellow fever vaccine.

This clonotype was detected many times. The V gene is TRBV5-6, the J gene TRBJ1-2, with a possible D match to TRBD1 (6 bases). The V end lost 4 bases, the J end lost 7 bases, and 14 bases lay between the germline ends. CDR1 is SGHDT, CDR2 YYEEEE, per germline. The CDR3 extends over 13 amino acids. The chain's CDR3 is CASSRNTGTGYTF. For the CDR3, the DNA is TGTGCCAGCAGCCGAAATACAGGGACTGGCTACACCTTC.

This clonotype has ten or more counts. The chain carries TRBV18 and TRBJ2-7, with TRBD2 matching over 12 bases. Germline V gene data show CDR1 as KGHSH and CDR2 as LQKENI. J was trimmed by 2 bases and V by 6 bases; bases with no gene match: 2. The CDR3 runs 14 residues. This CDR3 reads CASSGLAGTYEQYF. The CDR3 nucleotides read TGTGCCAGCTCGGGACTAGCGGGCACCTACGAGCAGTACTTC. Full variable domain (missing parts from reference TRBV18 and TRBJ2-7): NAGVMQNPRHLVRRRGQEARLRCSPMKGHSHVYWYRQLPEEGLKFMVYLQKENIIDESGMPKERFSAEFPKEGPSILRIQQVVRGDSAAYFCASSGLAGTYEQYFGPGTRLTVT.

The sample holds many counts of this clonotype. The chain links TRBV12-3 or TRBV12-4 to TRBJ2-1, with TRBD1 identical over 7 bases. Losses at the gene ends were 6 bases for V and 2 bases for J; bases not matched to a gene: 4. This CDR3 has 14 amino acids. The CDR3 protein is CASSQGQTYNEQFF. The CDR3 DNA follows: TGTGCCAGCAGCCAGGGACAGACCTACAATGAGCAGTTCTTC.

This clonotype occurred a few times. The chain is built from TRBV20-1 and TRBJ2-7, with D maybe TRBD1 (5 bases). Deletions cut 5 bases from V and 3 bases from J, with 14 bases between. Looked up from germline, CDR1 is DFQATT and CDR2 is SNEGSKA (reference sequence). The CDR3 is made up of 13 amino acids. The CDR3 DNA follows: TGCAGTGCTGGGTTTCAGGGCAGCTACGAGCAGTACTTC. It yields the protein CSAGFQGSYEQYF.

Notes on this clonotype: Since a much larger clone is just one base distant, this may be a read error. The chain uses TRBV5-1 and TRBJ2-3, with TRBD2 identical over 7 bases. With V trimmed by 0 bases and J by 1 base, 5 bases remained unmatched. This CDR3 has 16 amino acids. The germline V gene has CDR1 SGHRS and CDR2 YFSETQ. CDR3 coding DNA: TGCGCCAGCAGCTTGGCTCTAGCGGCTCGCACAGATACGCAGTATTTT. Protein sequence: CASSLALAARTDTQYF.

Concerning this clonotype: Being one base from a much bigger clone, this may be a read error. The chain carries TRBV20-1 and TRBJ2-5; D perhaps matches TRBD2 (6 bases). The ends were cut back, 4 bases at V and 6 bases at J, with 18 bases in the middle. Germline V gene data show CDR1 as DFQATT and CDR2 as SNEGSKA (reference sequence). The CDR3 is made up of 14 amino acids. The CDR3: CSAKDPGAWKTQYF. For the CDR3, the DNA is TGCAGTGCTAAAGATCCGGGAGCATGGAAGACCCAGTACTTC.

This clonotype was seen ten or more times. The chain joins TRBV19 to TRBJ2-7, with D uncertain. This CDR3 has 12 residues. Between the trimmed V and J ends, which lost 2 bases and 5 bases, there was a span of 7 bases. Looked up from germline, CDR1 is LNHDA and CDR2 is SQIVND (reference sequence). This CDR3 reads CASSISDHEQYF. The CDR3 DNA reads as TGTGCCAGTAGTATATCGGACCACGAGCAGTACTTC.

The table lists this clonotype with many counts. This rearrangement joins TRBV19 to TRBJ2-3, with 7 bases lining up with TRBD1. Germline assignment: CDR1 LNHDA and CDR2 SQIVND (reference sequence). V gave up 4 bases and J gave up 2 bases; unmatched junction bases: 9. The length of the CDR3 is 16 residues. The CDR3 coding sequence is TGTGCCAGTAGTAGACCGGGACAGAGATACACAGATACGCAGTATTTT. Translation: CASSRPGQRYTDTQYF. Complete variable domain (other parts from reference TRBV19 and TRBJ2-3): DGGITQSPKYLFRKEGQNVTLSCEQNLNHDAMYWYRQDPGQGLRLIYYSQIVNDFQKGDIAEGYSVSREKKESFPLTVTSAQKNPTAFYLCASSRPGQRYTDTQYFGPGTRLTVL.

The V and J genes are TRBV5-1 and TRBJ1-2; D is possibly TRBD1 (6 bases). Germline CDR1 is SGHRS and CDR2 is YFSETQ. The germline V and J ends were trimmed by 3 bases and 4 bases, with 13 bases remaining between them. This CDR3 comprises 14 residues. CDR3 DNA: TGCGCCAGCAGCTCCGGAGACAGGACCTATGGCTACACCTTC. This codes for CASSSGDRTYGYTF.

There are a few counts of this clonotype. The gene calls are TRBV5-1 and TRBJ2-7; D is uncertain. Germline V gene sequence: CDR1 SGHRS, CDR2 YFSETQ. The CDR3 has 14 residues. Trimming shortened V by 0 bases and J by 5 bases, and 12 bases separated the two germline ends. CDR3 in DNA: TGCGCCAGCAGCTTGGCAGCACCGCGCGACGAGCAGTACTTC. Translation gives CASSLAAPRDEQYF.

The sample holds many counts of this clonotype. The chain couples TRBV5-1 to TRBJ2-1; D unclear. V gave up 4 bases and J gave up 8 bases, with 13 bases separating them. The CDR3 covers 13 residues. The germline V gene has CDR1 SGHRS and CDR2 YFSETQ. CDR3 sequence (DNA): TGCGCCAGCAGCGTGGGAATCGTGGATGAGCAGTTCTTC. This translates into CASSVGIVDEQFF.

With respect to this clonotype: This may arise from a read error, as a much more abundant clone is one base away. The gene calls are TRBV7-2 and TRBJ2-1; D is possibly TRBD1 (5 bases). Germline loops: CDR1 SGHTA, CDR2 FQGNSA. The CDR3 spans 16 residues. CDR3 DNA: TGTGCCAGCAGCTTAGAAACAGGCGGATATTACAATGAGAAGTTCTTC. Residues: CASSLETGGYYNEKFF.

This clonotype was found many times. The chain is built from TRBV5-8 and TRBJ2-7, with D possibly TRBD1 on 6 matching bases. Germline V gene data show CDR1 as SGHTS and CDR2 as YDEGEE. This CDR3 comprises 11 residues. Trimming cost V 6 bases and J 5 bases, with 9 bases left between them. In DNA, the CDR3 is TGTGCCAGCAACAGGGTGGACGAGCAGTACTTC. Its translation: CASNRVDEQYF.

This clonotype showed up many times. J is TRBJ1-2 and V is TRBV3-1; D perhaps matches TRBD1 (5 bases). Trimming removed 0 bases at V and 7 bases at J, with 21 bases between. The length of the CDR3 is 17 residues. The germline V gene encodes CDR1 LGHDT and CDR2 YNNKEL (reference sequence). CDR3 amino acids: CASSQDGSSRGISGYTF. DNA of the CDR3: TGTGCCAGCAGCCAAGACGGATCCTCGAGGGGTATTAGTGGCTACACCTTC.

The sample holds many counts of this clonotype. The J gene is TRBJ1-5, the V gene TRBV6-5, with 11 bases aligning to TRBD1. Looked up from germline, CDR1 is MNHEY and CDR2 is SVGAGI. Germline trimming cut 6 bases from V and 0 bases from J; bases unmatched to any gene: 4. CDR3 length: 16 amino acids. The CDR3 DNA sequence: TGTGCCAGCAGCCCCGGACAGGGGGCTAGCAATCAGCCCCAGCATTTT. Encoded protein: CASSPGQGASNQPQHF.

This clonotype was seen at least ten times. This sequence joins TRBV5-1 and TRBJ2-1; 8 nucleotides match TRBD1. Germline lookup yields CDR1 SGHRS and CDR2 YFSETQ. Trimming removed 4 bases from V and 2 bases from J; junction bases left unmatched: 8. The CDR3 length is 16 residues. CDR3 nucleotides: TGCGCCAGCAGCCTCGGTGTACAGGGGGCCTACAATGAGCAGTTCTTC. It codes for CASSLGVQGAYNEQFF. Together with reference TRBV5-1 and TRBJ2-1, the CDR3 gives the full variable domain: KAGVTQTPRYLIKTRGQQVTLSCSPISGHRSVSWYQQTPGQGLQFLFEYFSETQRNKGNFPGRFSGRQFSNSRSEMNVSTLELGDSALYLCASSLGVQGAYNEQFFGPGTRLTVL.

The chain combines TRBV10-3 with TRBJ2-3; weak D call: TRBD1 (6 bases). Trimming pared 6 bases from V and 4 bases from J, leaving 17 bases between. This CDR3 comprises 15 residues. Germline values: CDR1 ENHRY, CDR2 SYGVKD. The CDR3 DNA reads TGTGCCATCAGGGGACGGACGGCAGGGGCAGATACGCAGTATTTT. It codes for CAIRGRTAGADTQYF.

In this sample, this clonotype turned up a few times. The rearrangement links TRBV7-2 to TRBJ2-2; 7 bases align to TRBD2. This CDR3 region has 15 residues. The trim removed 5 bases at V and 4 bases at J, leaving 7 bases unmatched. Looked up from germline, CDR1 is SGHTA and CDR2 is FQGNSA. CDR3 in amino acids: CASSQGLRSTGELFF. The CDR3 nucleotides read TGTGCCAGCAGCCAGGGACTACGGAGCACCGGGGAGCTGTTTTTT. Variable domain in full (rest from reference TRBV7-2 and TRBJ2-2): GAGVSQSPSNKVTEKGKDVELRCDPISGHTALYWYRQSLGQGLEFLIYFQGNSAPDKSGLPSDRFSAERTGGSVSTLTIQRTQQEDSAVYLCASSQGLRSTGELFFGEGSRLTVL.

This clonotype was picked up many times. The chain's CDR3 is CSALGGSGRNEQYF. CDR3 coding DNA: TGCAGCGCCCTAGGCGGTAGCGGGAGAAACGAGCAGTACTTC. The chain employs TRBV29-1 and TRBJ2-7; 9 bases agree with TRBD2. V lost 7 bases to trimming and J lost 5 bases; unmatched junction nucleotides: 12. The CDR3 length is 14 residues. CDR1 SQVTM and CDR2 ANQGSEA come from the germline V gene.

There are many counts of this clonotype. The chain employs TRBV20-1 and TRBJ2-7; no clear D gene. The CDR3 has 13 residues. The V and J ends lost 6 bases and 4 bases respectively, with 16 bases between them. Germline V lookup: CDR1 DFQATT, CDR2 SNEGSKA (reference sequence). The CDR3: CSAPGRANYEQYF. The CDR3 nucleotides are TGCAGTGCCCCGGGTAGGGCCAATTACGAGCAGTACTTC.

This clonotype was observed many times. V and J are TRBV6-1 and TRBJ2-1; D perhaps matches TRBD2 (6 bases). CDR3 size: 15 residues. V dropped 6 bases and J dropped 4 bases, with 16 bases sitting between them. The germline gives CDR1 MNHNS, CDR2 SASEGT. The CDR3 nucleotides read TGTGCCAGCAGCCACCGGGGGATCCGATACAATGAGCAGTTCTTC. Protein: CASSHRGIRYNEQFF.

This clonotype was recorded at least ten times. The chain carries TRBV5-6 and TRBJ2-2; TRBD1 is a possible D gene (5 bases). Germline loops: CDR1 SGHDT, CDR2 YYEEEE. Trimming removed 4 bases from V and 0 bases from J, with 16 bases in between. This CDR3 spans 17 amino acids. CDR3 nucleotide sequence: TGTGCCAGCAGCACCCCGACAGCGTTCGCGAACACCGGGGAGCTGTTTTTT. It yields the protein CASSTPTAFANTGELFF. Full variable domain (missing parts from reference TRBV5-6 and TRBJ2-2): DAGVTQSPTHLIKTRGQQVTLRCSPKSGHDTVSWYQQALGQGPQFIFQYYEEEERQRGNFPDRFSGHQFPNYSSELNVNALLLGDSALYLCASSTPTAFANTGELFFGEGSRLTVL.

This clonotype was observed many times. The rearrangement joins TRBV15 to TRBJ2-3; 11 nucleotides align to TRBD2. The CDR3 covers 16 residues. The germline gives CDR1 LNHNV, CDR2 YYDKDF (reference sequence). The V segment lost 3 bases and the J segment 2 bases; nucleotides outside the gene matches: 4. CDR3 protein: CATSSGTSGLTDTQYF. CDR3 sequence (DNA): TGTGCCACCAGCAGTGGGACTAGCGGCCTCACAGATACGCAGTATTTT.

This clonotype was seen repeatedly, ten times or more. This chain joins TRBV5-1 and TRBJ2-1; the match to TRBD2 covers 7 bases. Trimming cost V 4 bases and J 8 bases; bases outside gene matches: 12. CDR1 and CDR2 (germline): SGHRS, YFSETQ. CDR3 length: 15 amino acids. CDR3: CASSPFGEGRDEQFF. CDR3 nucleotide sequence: TGCGCCAGCAGCCCATTTGGCGAAGGGAGGGATGAGCAGTTCTTC. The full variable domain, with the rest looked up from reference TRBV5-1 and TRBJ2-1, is KAGVTQTPRYLIKTRGQQVTLSCSPISGHRSVSWYQQTPGQGLQFLFEYFSETQRNKGNFPGRFSGRQFSNSRSEMNVSTLELGDSALYLCASSPFGEGRDEQFFGPGTRLTVL.

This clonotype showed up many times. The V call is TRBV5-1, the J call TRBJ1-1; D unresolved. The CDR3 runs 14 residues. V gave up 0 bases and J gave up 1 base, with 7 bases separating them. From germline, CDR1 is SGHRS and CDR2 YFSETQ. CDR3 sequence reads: CASSLANGNTEAFF. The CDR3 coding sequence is TGCGCCAGCAGCTTGGCGAACGGGAACACTGAAGCTTTCTTT.

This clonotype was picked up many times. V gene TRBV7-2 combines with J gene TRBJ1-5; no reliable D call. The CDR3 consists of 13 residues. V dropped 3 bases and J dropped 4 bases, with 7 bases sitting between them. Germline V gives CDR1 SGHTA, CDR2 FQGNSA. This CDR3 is CASSFVRNQPQHF. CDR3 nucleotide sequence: TGTGCCAGCAGCTTTGTTAGGAATCAGCCCCAGCATTTT.